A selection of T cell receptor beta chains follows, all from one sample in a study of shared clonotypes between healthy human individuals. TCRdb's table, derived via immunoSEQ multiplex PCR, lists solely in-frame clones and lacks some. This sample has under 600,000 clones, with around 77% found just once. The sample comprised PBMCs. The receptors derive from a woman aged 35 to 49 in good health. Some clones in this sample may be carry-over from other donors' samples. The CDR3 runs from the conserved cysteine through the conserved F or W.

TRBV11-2 CASSLGLAGPDTQYF
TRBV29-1 CSVGESTDTQYF
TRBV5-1 CASSLAGPLFANTQYF
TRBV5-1 CASSLTGGAEEQYF
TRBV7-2 CASSLGPGPYEQYF
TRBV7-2 CASSLVGQGYEQYF
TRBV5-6 CASSLRREQFF
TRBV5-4 CASSPWQGRNYGYTF
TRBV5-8 CASSIGQGGGEKLFF
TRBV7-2 CASSLRGLGYTF
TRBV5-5 CASSIHTGAAMEKLFF
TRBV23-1 CASSQSPYRTARKTYEQYF
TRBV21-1 CASSKRGQGEQETQYF
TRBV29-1 CSVEGDRGANTEAFF
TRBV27 CASSHLGDRYYMNTEAFF
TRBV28 CASSSYRGLSGNTIYF
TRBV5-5 CASSTQGASEKLFF
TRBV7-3 CASSANNGGGTQYF
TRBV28 CASSAPARSYNEQFF
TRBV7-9 CASSLATGTLLAKNIQYF
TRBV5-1 CASRGAYGYTF
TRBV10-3 CAISFLAGTSGGDTQYF
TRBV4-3 CASSATPGGRAEDTQYF
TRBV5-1 CASSLGTGDEQYF
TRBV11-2 CASSLGLADIYEQYF
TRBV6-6 CASSYGTGQETQYF
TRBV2 CASSEGRGETYEQYF
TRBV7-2 CASSRDSINEKLFF
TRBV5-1 CASTKGGWSDTQYF
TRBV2 CASSGQGGEETQYF
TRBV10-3 CAISEGQSYGYTF
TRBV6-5 CASSFQGTGNTIYF
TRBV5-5 CASSLGATRGTDTQYF
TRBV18 CASSPRDRSSYNEQFF
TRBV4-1 CASSQDPSPGQGFTDTQYF
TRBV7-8 CASSLAQVGYEQYF
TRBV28 CASSVTGVDTEAFF
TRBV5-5 CASRRFGLAGDVKEQFF
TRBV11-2 CASSQSRETQYF
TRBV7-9 CASSTRLRNEQFF
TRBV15 CATSRDFPTFDSYNEQFF
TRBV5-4 CASSSFGQNTGELFF
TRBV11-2 CASSPSAAGAYEQYF
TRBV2 CASSPSTGVRFLDF
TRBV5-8 CASSFDGRTQETQYF